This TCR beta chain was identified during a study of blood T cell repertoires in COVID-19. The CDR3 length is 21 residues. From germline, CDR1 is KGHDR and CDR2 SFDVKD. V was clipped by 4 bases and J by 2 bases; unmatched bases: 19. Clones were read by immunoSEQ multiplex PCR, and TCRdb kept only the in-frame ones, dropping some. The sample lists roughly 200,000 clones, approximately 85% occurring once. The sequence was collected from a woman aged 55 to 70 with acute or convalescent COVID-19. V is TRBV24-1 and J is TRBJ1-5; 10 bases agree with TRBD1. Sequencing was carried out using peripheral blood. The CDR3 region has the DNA TGTGCCACCAGTGAAGCCAGCCGCCCGGGACAGGGGAGTTGGCGCAATCAGCCCCAGCATTTT. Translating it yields CATSEASRPGQGSWRNQPQHF.